These 27 T cell receptor beta chains came from one sample sequenced in a study of blood T cell repertoires in COVID-19. TCRdb keeps only in-frame clones here, not all; method: immunoSEQ multiplex PCR. The table records some 100,000 clones, 86% of them present only once. Sample: PBMCs or T cells enriched from blood (not recorded which). Source of these receptors: a woman in her 50s who had recovered from COVID-19.

The chain links TRBV10-3 to TRBJ2-5; D may be TRBD2 (5 bases). The CDR3 sequence is 12 residues long. Germline V gene lookup returns CDR1 ENHRY and CDR2 SYGVKD. With 4 bases removed from V and 5 bases from J, the gap between germline ends came to 8 bases. CDR3 nucleotides: TGTGCCATCAGTGGCCAGCGGGAGACCCAGTACTTC. Its protein product is CAISGQRETQYF.

The chain links TRBV18 to TRBJ2-5, with a tentative D call TRBD2 (5 bases). The CDR3 covers 15 residues. Germline V CDR1 and CDR2: KGHSH, LQKENI. V was pared by 4 bases and J by 7 bases, with 19 bases between. CDR3 in amino acids: CASSLNSGSAGTQYF. The CDR3 nucleotides read TGTGCCAGCTCACTCAACTCGGGGTCGGCAGGGACCCAGTACTTC.

The rearrangement uses TRBV6-5 and TRBJ2-7; D not resolved. Germline-derived CDR1 and CDR2 are MNHEY and SVGAGI. Trimming took off 6 bases at V and 4 bases at J, with 10 bases between the two ends. There are 12 residues in the CDR3. The CDR3 loop is CASRGLQYEQYF. CDR3 DNA sequence: TGTGCCAGCAGGGGCTTACAGTACGAGCAGTACTTC.

V and J are TRBV14 and TRBJ2-4, with a possible D match to TRBD2 (5 bases). The CDR3 is 14 residues long. From germline, CDR1 is SGHDN and CDR2 FVKESK. Trimming removed 0 bases from V and 9 bases from J, with 12 bases in between. The DNA for the CDR3 is TGTGCCAGCAGCCAAGATTCTCTAGCAGCCATTCAGTACTTC. It yields the protein CASSQDSLAAIQYF.

This clone was seen only a few times. The chain carries TRBV28 and TRBJ2-3, with 10 bases that match TRBD1. Matching the DNA end better, TRBJ1-5 makes the J call doubtful. The CDR3 loop spans 16 amino acids. The germline V gene has CDR1 MDHEN and CDR2 SYDVKM. CDR3 region: CASSVGTGVFRGKQHF. The CDR3 DNA sequence: TGTGCCAGCAGCGTAGGGACAGGGGTTTTTCGTGGTAAGCAGCATTTT.

This sequence joins TRBV24-1 and TRBJ1-2; 10 bases are shared with TRBD1. Germline V gene lookup returns CDR1 KGHDR and CDR2 SFDVKD. Trimming cost V 4 bases and J 3 bases; bases outside gene matches: 1. This CDR3 region has 14 residues. The CDR3 bases are TGTGCCACCAGTGAAGGACAGGGGGACTATGGCTACACCTTC. Its protein product is CATSEGQGDYGYTF.

This clone came up a few times. The V call is TRBV27, the J call TRBJ1-1, with D possibly matching TRBD1 (5 bases). The V gene lost 4 bases and the J gene lost 4 bases, with 13 bases spanning the gap. The V gene's germline CDR1 is MNHEY and CDR2 SMNVEV (reference sequence). The CDR3 is made up of 14 amino acids. The CDR3 DNA follows: TGTGCCAGCAGTTCTTTCCCGGGGGGCACTGAAGCTTTCTTT. Amino acids: CASSSFPGGTEAFF.

The chain is built from TRBV15 and TRBJ1-5, with D perhaps matching TRBD1 (5 bases). The germline V gene encodes CDR1 LNHNV and CDR2 YYDKDF (reference sequence). The V end lost 10 bases, the J end lost 7 bases, and 14 bases lay between the germline ends. The CDR3 runs to 12 residues. CDR3: CASSQGEQPQHF. The CDR3 region has the DNA TGTGCCAGTTCTCAGGGTGAGCAGCCCCAGCATTTT.

This clone was detected a few times. The rearrangement uses TRBV29-1 and TRBJ2-3; no clear D gene. Germline CDR1 reads SQVTM; CDR2 reads ANQGSEA. V gave up 3 bases and J gave up 1 base, with 5 bases separating them. The CDR3 spans 12 residues. CDR3 bases: TGCAGCGTTGATATAGGCACAGATACGCAGTATTTT. Encoded protein: CSVDIGTDTQYF.

The chain has TRBV2 and TRBJ2-2, with D unresolved. The CDR3 runs to 15 residues. Germline V gene sequence: CDR1 SNHLY, CDR2 FYNNEI. V gave up 6 bases and J gave up 3 bases, with 14 bases separating them. CDR3 amino acids: CASRVQESYTGELFF. The CDR3 region has the DNA TGTGCCAGCAGGGTACAAGAATCCTACACCGGGGAGCTGTTTTTT.

The V call is TRBV12-2, the J call TRBJ2-3; TRBD2 is taken as the D call from the table, unchecked against the DNA. TRBV12-2 is a recognized pseudogene. The CDR3 loop spans 17 amino acids. CDR3 nucleotide sequence: TGTGCAAGTCGCTTCGAAGGGGGACTACCGTTCACAGATACGCAGTATTTT. Residues: CASRFEGGLPFTDTQYF.

The chain links TRBV30 to TRBJ1-5; 8 bases match TRBD1. Germline CDR1 GTSNPN, CDR2 SVGIG (reference sequence). This CDR3 has 13 amino acids. The V and J ends lost 3 bases and 5 bases, in that order; junction bases with no gene match: 3. The chain's CDR3 is CAWSPGGDQPQHF. Here the CDR3 DNA reads TGTGCCTGGAGCCCAGGGGGCGATCAGCCCCAGCATTTT.

The J gene is TRBJ1-5, the V gene TRBV6-5; maybe TRBD1 (5 bases). Per germline, CDR1 MNHEY and CDR2 SVGAGI. The CDR3 is 16 residues long. The V end was cut by 4 bases, the J end by 6 bases, with 19 bases between. The CDR3 bases are TGTGCCAGCAGTTCCTCCGGAAGGGGTGGTCTTCAGCCCCAGCATTTT. It translates to CASSSSGRGGLQPQHF.

This rearrangement joins TRBV5-8 to TRBJ1-2, with D uncertain. The V end was cut by 5 bases, the J end by 0 bases, with 11 bases between. The CDR3 is 14 residues long. Germline V gene data show CDR1 as SGHTS and CDR2 as YDEGEE. CDR3 residues: CASRTGYANYGYTF. CDR3 nucleotides: TGTGCCAGCAGGACGGGATATGCTAACTATGGCTACACCTTC. The full variable domain, in which reference TRBV5-8 and TRBJ1-2 provide the parts outside the CDR3, is EAGVTQSPTHLIKTRGQQATLRCSPISGHTSVYWYQQALGLGLQFLLWYDEGEERNRGNFPPRFSGRQFPNYSSELNVNALELEDSALYLCASRTGYANYGYTFGSGTRLTVV.

The V and J genes are TRBV14 and TRBJ2-1; 9 nucleotides align to TRBD2. Trimming cost V 4 bases and J 4 bases; bases outside gene matches: 11. Germline V gene data show CDR1 as SGHDN and CDR2 as FVKESK. This CDR3 has 17 residues. The CDR3 loop is CASSLLQGLAGYNEQFF. CDR3 coding DNA: TGTGCCAGCAGCCTCCTCCAAGGGCTAGCGGGGTACAATGAGCAGTTCTTC.

This chain connects TRBV19 to TRBJ2-3, with 10 bases fitting TRBD2. The V and J ends lost 7 bases and 7 bases, in that order; junction bases with no gene match: 14. The CDR3 is 16 residues long. Germline-derived CDR1 and CDR2 are LNHDA and SQIVND (reference sequence). CDR3 region: CASNIVAGGVGHTQYF. The CDR3 nucleotides read TGTGCCAGTAACATCGTAGCGGGGGGAGTTGGACATACGCAGTATTTT.

The V and J genes are TRBV15 and TRBJ2-1, with 11 bases that match TRBD2. The ends lost 0 bases at V and 12 bases at J; junction bases unmatched: 4. The CDR3 consists of 14 residues. The germline gives CDR1 LNHNV, CDR2 YYDKDF (reference sequence). The chain's CDR3 is CATSRDPSGRWQFF. DNA for the CDR3: TGTGCCACCAGCAGAGACCCTAGCGGGAGGTGGCAGTTCTTC.

In this sample, this clone turned up once. The genes are TRBV11-1 and TRBJ2-7, with D possibly matching TRBD2 (6 bases). V gave up 1 base and J gave up 0 bases, with 13 bases separating them. CDR1 is SGHAT, CDR2 FQDESV, per germline (reference sequence). The CDR3 sequence is 16 residues long. CDR3 DNA sequence: TGTGCCAGCAGCTTAGTGGTCGGGGGAGGCTCCTACGAGCAGTACTTC. Translated: CASSLVVGGGSYEQYF.

This sequence joins TRBV5-1 and TRBJ2-7; 9 bases line up with TRBD1. Per germline, CDR1 SGHRS and CDR2 YFSETQ. The CDR3 runs to 14 residues. V lost 1 base and J lost 7; bases outside the gene matches: 6. This chain's CDR3 is CASSLNRGLREQYF. The CDR3 DNA reads as TGCGCCAGCAGCTTGAACAGGGGGCTTCGGGAGCAGTACTTC. The variable domain in full, with the rest retrieved from reference TRBV5-1 and TRBJ2-7, is KAGVTQTPRYLIKTRGQQVTLSCSPISGHRSVSWYQQTPGQGLQFLFEYFSETQRNKGNFPGRFSGRQFSNSRSEMNVSTLELGDSALYLCASSLNRGLREQYFGPGTRLTVT.

The chain links TRBV11-2 to TRBJ2-7; TRBD1 matches at 10 bases. The CDR3 totals 15 residues. Germline CDR1 reads SGHAT; CDR2 reads FQNNGV. The junction had 11 bases not matched to a gene; V was cut back by 5 bases and J by 7 bases. CDR3 in amino acids: CASSLQLPGQGEQYF. In nucleotides, the CDR3 is TGTGCCAGCAGCCTCCAGCTACCGGGACAGGGGGAGCAGTACTTC.

The V gene is TRBV27, the J gene TRBJ2-7; 9 bases fit TRBD2. Looked up from germline, CDR1 is MNHEY and CDR2 is SMNVEV (reference sequence). J gave up 5 bases and V 6 bases, and 8 bases lay outside the gene matches. This CDR3 is built from 14 residues. CDR3 DNA sequence: TGTGCCAGCAGGGCCGGGACTAGCATCGACGAGCAGTACTTC. Its translation: CASRAGTSIDEQYF.

J is TRBJ2-1 and V is TRBV9; 9 bases line up with TRBD2. This CDR3 spans 16 amino acids. Germline values: CDR1 SGDLS, CDR2 YYNGEE. V shed 0 bases and J 7 bases; nucleotides not matched to a gene: 8. The CDR3 DNA reads as TGTGCCAGCAGCGTAGGACTGAGTAGCGGGAGTAATGAGCAGTTCTTC. This translates into CASSVGLSSGSNEQFF.

The chain recombines TRBV20-1 with TRBJ2-5, with TRBD2 matching 9 bases. J lost 10 bases, V lost 6 bases, and 6 bases had no gene match. The CDR3 spans 11 residues. Per germline, CDR1 DFQATT and CDR2 SNEGSKA (reference sequence). The CDR3 is CSAAGGRGQYF. CDR3 nucleotide sequence: TGCAGTGCAGCGGGGGGCCGGGGCCAGTACTTC.

V and J are TRBV28 and TRBJ2-7; D assignment may be TRBD1 or TRBD2 (6 bases each). Trimming shortened V by 10 bases and J by 7 bases, and 11 bases separated the two germline ends. Germline V gene data show CDR1 as MDHEN and CDR2 as SYDVKM. This CDR3 comprises 10 residues. The CDR3 loop reads CATRRGEQYF. The CDR3 DNA is TGTGCCACCAGGAGGGGGGAGCAGTACTTC.

The CDR3 coding sequence is TGTGCCAGCAGCTTGGGTCTTAGACAGGGGAACACCGGGGAGCTGTTTTTT. Its protein product is CASSLGLRQGNTGELFF. This sequence joins TRBV5-5 and TRBJ2-2; TRBD1 aligns across 7 bases. V was pared by 0 bases and J by 1 base, with 6 bases of the junction left unmatched. Germline CDR1 reads SGHKS; CDR2 reads YYEKEE (reference sequence). CDR3 size: 17 residues. Combining the CDR3 with reference TRBV5-5 and TRBJ2-2 gives the whole variable domain DAGVTQSPTHLIKTRGQQVTLRCSPISGHKSVSWYQQVLGQGPQFIFQYYEKEERGRGNFPDRFSARQFPNYSSELNVNALLLGDSALYLCASSLGLRQGNTGELFFGEGSRLTVL.

This chain connects TRBV5-1 to TRBJ2-3; 12 nucleotides align to TRBD1. The CDR3 is 15 amino acids. The germline V gene has CDR1 SGHRS and CDR2 YFSETQ. J lost 6 bases, V lost 0 bases, and 2 bases had no gene match. The CDR3 loop reads CASSLGDRGQDTQYF. The DNA of the CDR3 is TGCGCCAGCAGCTTGGGGGACAGGGGGCAGGATACGCAGTATTTT.

This chain joins TRBV5-1 and TRBJ2-5, with D tentatively TRBD1 (6 bases). This CDR3 is built from 16 residues. CDR1 and CDR2 (germline): SGHRS, YFSETQ. V dropped 6 bases and J dropped 1 base, with 19 bases sitting between them. The CDR3 DNA is TGCGCCAGCACGCTTATAAAAGGACAGCTCCAAGAGACCCAGTACTTC. Encoded protein: CASTLIKGQLQETQYF.